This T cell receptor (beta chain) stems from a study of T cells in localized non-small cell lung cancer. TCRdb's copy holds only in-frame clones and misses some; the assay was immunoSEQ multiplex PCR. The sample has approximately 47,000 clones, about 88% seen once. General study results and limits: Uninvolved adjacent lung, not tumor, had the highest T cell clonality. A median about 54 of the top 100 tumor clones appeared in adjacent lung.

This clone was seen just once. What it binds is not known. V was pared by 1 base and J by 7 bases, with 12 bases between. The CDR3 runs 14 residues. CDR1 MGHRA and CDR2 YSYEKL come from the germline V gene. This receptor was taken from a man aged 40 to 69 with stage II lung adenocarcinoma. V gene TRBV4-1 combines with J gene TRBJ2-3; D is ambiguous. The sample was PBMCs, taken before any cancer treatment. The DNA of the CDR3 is TGCGCCAGCAGCCAAGTGCCTGCCGTGAATACGCAGTATTTT. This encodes CASSQVPAVNTQYF.